The 8 T cell receptor beta chains below all came from one sample that was sequenced in a study of blood T cell repertoires in COVID-19. Clones were sequenced by immunoSEQ multiplex PCR, and TCRdb holds only the in-frame ones, with some missing. Of about 70,000 clones in the sample, about 81% were seen once. The specimen was peripheral blood. The receptors stem from a man at least 80 years old with acute or convalescent COVID-19.

The CDR3 DNA reads as TGTGCCAGCAGCTTAGGACAGGTTGAAAAACTGTTTTTT. This encodes CASSLGQVEKLFF. This chain connects TRBV7-2 to TRBJ1-4, with D perhaps matching TRBD1 (6 bases). CDR1 is SGHTA and CDR2 is FQGNSA in the germline V gene. This CDR3 has 13 amino acids. V was pared by 1 base and J by 7 bases, with 7 bases between.

This chain connects TRBV24-1 to TRBJ1-2; possibly TRBD1 for D (6 bases). Germline assignment: CDR1 KGHDR and CDR2 SFDVKD. The germline V and J ends were trimmed by 4 bases and 6 bases, with 17 bases remaining between them. CDR3 length: 15 residues. The CDR3 DNA reads as TGTGCCACCAGTGACGCTATCGGGGGGCAGGATGGCTACACCTTC. Translating it yields CATSDAIGGQDGYTF.

The rearrangement joins TRBV7-2 to TRBJ2-7, with TRBD2 identical over 13 bases. Germline CDR1 is SGHTA and CDR2 is FQGNSA. The CDR3 runs to 19 residues. The junction had 17 bases not matched to a gene; V was cut back by 6 bases and J by 3 bases. The CDR3 here is CASSVRTSGGVGHRYEQYF. In DNA form, the CDR3 reads TGTGCCAGCAGTGTCCGCACTAGCGGGGGGGTCGGTCACCGCTACGAGCAGTACTTC.

The V and J genes are TRBV2 and TRBJ2-2; 8 bases line up with TRBD2. This CDR3 comprises 16 residues. CDR1 and CDR2 (germline): SNHLY, FYNNEI. V trimming: 6 bases; J trimming: 5 bases; junction bases outside the gene matches: 11. In DNA form, the CDR3 reads TGTGCCAGCAGCGCCTCCGGGACTAGAGGTACCGGGGAGCTGTTTTTT. Amino acids: CASSASGTRGTGELFF.

The genes are TRBV7-6 and TRBJ2-5; a possible D gene is TRBD2 (5 bases). The CDR3 sequence is 15 residues long. Trimming took 1 base from V and 2 from J, leaving 11 bases between them. The germline V gene has CDR1 SGHVS and CDR2 FNYEAQ. The CDR3 DNA reads TGTGCCAGCAGCTTAGGTATAGGAGGTCAAGAGACCCAGTACTTC. Its protein is CASSLGIGGQETQYF.

This sequence joins TRBV5-1 and TRBJ2-7, with TRBD2 identical over 7 bases. This CDR3 is 14 amino acids long. Germline-derived CDR1 and CDR2 are SGHRS and YFSETQ. Trimming took 4 bases from V and 4 from J; bases not matched to a gene: 8. The CDR3 DNA sequence: TGCGCCAGCAGCAGAACGGGAGGCGGGTACGAGCAGTACTTC. This codes for CASSRTGGGYEQYF. Supplemented by reference TRBV5-1 and TRBJ2-7, the full variable domain reads KAGVTQTPRYLIKTRGQQVTLSCSPISGHRSVSWYQQTPGQGLQFLFEYFSETQRNKGNFPGRFSGRQFSNSRSEMNVSTLELGDSALYLCASSRTGGGYEQYFGPGTRLTVT.

The rearrangement joins TRBV2 to TRBJ1-3; D gene ambiguous. V was shortened by 7 bases and J by 7 bases, with 8 bases between the two germline ends. CDR3 length: 11 amino acids. The germline CDR1 and CDR2 sequences are SNHLY and FYNNEI. The CDR3 loop is CASTPGNTIYF. The CDR3 region has the DNA TGTGCCAGCACCCCCGGGAACACCATATATTTT.

In its sample, this clone was seen once. The genes are TRBV19 and TRBJ2-2; 10 bases map to TRBD2. Germline V gene lookup returns CDR1 LNHDA and CDR2 SQIVND (reference sequence). The length of the CDR3 is 16 residues. V lost 8 bases to trimming and J lost 3 bases; unmatched junction nucleotides: 9. This CDR3 is CASVVPSGRYTGELFF. The CDR3 region has the DNA TGTGCCAGTGTCGTCCCTAGCGGGAGATACACCGGGGAGCTGTTTTTT.